This T cell receptor (beta chain) was sequenced for a study of T cells in women clearing cervical HPV infection. On the study more broadly: Blood came at first lesion visit for cases, post-clearance for controls. General study points: CIN3+ cases had significantly higher TCR richness than controls; evenness did not differ.

Here immunoSEQ multiplex PCR was the method, and the copy in TCRdb shows in-frame clones only, minus some. Here the sample table reports 35,000 to 45,000 clones. J was trimmed by 8 bases and V by 4 bases; bases with no gene match: 12. CDR1 is MRHNA, CDR2 SNTAGT, per germline. CDR3 length: 16 amino acids. Points on this clone: Its antigen remains unidentified. The read comes to an end 3 residues before the CDR3 does, leaving the germline J gene to fill in the end.

This clonotype was obtained from a woman between 18 and 70 years old with a cervical HPV16 infection that either progressed to CIN3+ or cleared (not recorded which). Sequenced input: blood buffy coat. The rearrangement joins TRBV6-4 to TRBJ2-3; 10 nucleotides agree with TRBD2. The DNA read from the CDR3 is TGTGCCAGCAGTGGGACCCCAGCGGGGGGGCAAGGTACG. Residues: CASSGTPAGGQGT. The whole CDR3 is CASSGTPAGGQGTQYF.